The 18 T cell receptor beta chains listed next were all sequenced from one sample in a study of T cell responses to AZD1222 COVID-19 vaccine. Clones were sequenced by immunoSEQ multiplex PCR, and TCRdb holds only the in-frame ones, with some missing. The table has tens of thousands of clones, 88% seen once. Here the sequenced sample was peripheral blood, taken on day 0 of AZD1222 vaccination. The source of these receptors is an adult in good health.

This clone was observed a single time. V usage is TRBV11-3 and J usage is TRBJ2-1; D tentatively fits TRBD1 or TRBD2 (7 bases each). The CDR3 runs to 17 residues. Trimming took off 5 bases at V and 7 bases at J, with 24 bases between the two ends. Germline V gene lookup returns CDR1 SGHNT and CDR2 YENEEA. The CDR3 DNA reads as TGTGCCAGCAGCCGAAGGGGGCGGGGGCGCGGAGGGAATGAGCAGTTCTTC. It specifies CASSRRGRGRGGNEQFF.

The chain recombines TRBV5-1 with TRBJ2-3; TRBD2 might be the D (6 bases). Trimming removed 4 bases at V and 2 bases at J, with 14 bases between. Germline CDR1 reads SGHRS; CDR2 reads YFSETQ. This CDR3 is 15 amino acids long. CDR3 sequence: CASSGRLVSTDTQYF. DNA for the CDR3: TGCGCCAGCAGCGGACGACTAGTCTCCACAGATACGCAGTATTTT.

This chain joins TRBV11-2 and TRBJ2-7, with 13 nucleotides matching TRBD2. Germline CDR1 is SGHAT and CDR2 is FQNNGV. V was pared by 10 bases and J by 2 bases, with 8 bases of the junction left unmatched. The CDR3 is made up of 15 amino acids. CDR3: CATTGLAGATYEQYF. The CDR3 DNA reads TGTGCCACGACCGGACTAGCGGGGGCCACCTACGAGCAGTACTTC.

The chain uses TRBV4-1 and TRBJ2-1; the match to TRBD1 covers 7 bases. This CDR3 region has 15 residues. V was clipped by 4 bases and J by 3 bases; unmatched bases: 6. The germline V gene has CDR1 MGHRA and CDR2 YSYEKL. The DNA for the CDR3 is TGCGCCAGCAGCCTACAGGGGCGGTACTACAATGAGCAGTTCTTC. Residues: CASSLQGRYYNEQFF.

This chain joins TRBV11-2 and TRBJ2-1; TRBD2 matches at 7 bases. The length of the CDR3 is 15 residues. Germline-derived CDR1 and CDR2 are SGHAT and FQNNGV. The V segment lost 5 bases and the J segment 7 bases; nucleotides outside the gene matches: 11. The CDR3 protein is CASSGRLAPRNEQFF. Written as DNA, the CDR3 is TGTGCCAGCAGCGGCCGACTAGCCCCGAGGAATGAGCAGTTCTTC.

J is TRBJ1-2 and V is TRBV21-1; no DNA check was done on the table's D call, TRBD1. TRBV21-1 constitutes a pseudogene. The length of the CDR3 is 13 residues. CDR3 loop: CAIPGFENYGYTF. As DNA, the CDR3 is TGTGCCATACCAGGGTTCGAAAACTATGGCTACACCTTC.

The V and J genes are TRBV2 and TRBJ1-4; weak D call: TRBD1 (6 bases). The CDR3 contains 16 residues. Germline values: CDR1 SNHLY, CDR2 FYNNEI. V lost 7 bases, J lost 0 bases, and 15 bases lay in between. The CDR3 region is CASKLTGIATNEKLFF. The CDR3 DNA reads TGTGCCAGCAAACTGACAGGAATTGCAACTAATGAAAAACTGTTTTTT.

CDR3 protein: CASSRGAAYNEQFF. The CDR3 DNA follows: TGTGCCAGCAGTCGGGGCGCGGCCTACAATGAGCAGTTCTTC. The chain joins TRBV6-5 to TRBJ2-1; D is perhaps TRBD1 or TRBD2 (5 bases each). Germline assignment: CDR1 MNHEY and CDR2 SVGAGI. The CDR3 runs to 14 residues. V was clipped by 5 bases and J by 2 bases, with 10 bases between them.

The rearrangement uses TRBV21-1 and TRBJ1-4; the table's TRBD1 call for D was not verified on the DNA. TRBV21-1 counts as a pseudogene. The CDR3 extends over 16 amino acids. The CDR3 reads CASSKGGGATNEKLFF. Written as DNA, the CDR3 is TGTGCCAGCAGCAAAGGGGGCGGTGCAACTAATGAAAAACTGTTTTTT.

V usage is TRBV7-2 and J usage is TRBJ2-1; the D gene is possibly TRBD2 (5 bases). The V end was cut by 5 bases, the J end by 9 bases, with 11 bases between. From germline, CDR1 is SGHTA and CDR2 FQGNSA. CDR3 length: 12 amino acids. The CDR3 bases are TGTGCCAGCAGCCCTACTAGGCCTGAGCAGTTCTTC. Amino acid sequence: CASSPTRPEQFF.

This chain joins TRBV29-1 and TRBJ2-5; D may be TRBD1 or TRBD2 (5 bases each). The CDR3 length is 17 residues. V dropped 6 bases and J dropped 1 base, with 24 bases sitting between them. Looked up from germline, CDR1 is SQVTM and CDR2 is ANQGSEA. Here the CDR3 reads CSVPSLPGQFSQETQYF. The CDR3 nucleotides read TGCAGCGTCCCTAGTCTTCCGGGGCAATTCTCCCAAGAGACCCAGTACTTC.

As DNA, the CDR3 is TGTGCCAGCAGCTTAGGACAGGGCGACCAAGAGACCCAGTACTTC. It translates to CASSLGQGDQETQYF. The rearrangement joins TRBV5-4 to TRBJ2-5, with 8 bases lining up with TRBD1. Germline V CDR1 and CDR2: SGHNT, YYREEE (reference sequence). This CDR3 spans 15 amino acids. Trimming took 2 bases from V and 0 from J; bases not matched to a gene: 3.

The chain is built from TRBV2 and TRBJ2-2; 7 bases are a match to TRBD2. The CDR3 spans 14 residues. Unmatched junction bases numbered 7, after V lost 6 bases and J lost 6 bases. CDR1 is SNHLY, CDR2 FYNNEI, per germline. The CDR3, as DNA: TGTGCCAGCAGCGCCGACCGGGGGGCCGGGGAGCTGTTTTTT. Its protein product is CASSADRGAGELFF.

The V call is TRBV5-1, the J call TRBJ2-5; 10 nucleotides agree with TRBD2. The germline CDR1 and CDR2 sequences are SGHRS and YFSETQ. The CDR3 length is 14 residues. The V and J ends lost 7 bases and 5 bases, in that order; junction bases with no gene match: 8. The CDR3 DNA sequence: TGCGCCAGCCAGCGGGGGGGGTCTATGGAGACCCAGTACTTC. Amino acid sequence: CASQRGGSMETQYF. Complete variable domain (other parts from reference TRBV5-1 and TRBJ2-5): KAGVTQTPRYLIKTRGQQVTLSCSPISGHRSVSWYQQTPGQGLQFLFEYFSETQRNKGNFPGRFSGRQFSNSRSEMNVSTLELGDSALYLCASQRGGSMETQYFGPGTRLLVL.

This sequence joins TRBV11-2 and TRBJ2-5, with TRBD1 matching 7 bases. The germline gives CDR1 SGHAT, CDR2 FQNNGV. The CDR3 extends over 17 amino acids. Trimming took 2 bases from V and 2 from J; bases not matched to a gene: 11. In DNA form, the CDR3 reads TGTGCCAGCAGCTTAACAACAGGGGTGATCGGGCAAGAGACCCAGTACTTC. Amino acids: CASSLTTGVIGQETQYF.

This chain uses TRBV3-1 (or the pseudogene TRBV3-2) with TRBJ2-5; possible D gene TRBD1, 6 bases. The CDR3 totals 15 residues. V lost 1 base, J lost 5 bases, and 14 bases lay in between. The V gene's germline CDR1 is LGHDT and CDR2 YNNKEL (reference sequence). Here the CDR3 reads CASSQGTVDGETQYF. DNA for the CDR3: TGTGCCAGCAGCCAAGGGACAGTCGATGGGGAGACCCAGTACTTC.

The rearrangement joins TRBV3-1 (or the pseudogene TRBV3-2) to TRBJ1-1; TRBD1 matches at 7 bases. V lost 0 bases, J lost 4 bases, and 8 bases stayed unmatched. CDR1 and CDR2 (germline): LGHDT, YNNKEL (reference sequence). This CDR3 spans 16 amino acids. The CDR3 DNA reads TGTGCCAGCAGCCAAGATCCCCCAGGGGGGGTCACTGAAGCTTTCTTT. This translates into CASSQDPPGGVTEAFF.

CDR3 bases: TGTGCCAGCTCAGCACGGGGGGGCGACGAGACCCAGTACTTC. Translated: CASSARGGDETQYF. The rearrangement joins TRBV18 to TRBJ2-5; 8 nucleotides match TRBD2. From germline, CDR1 is KGHSH and CDR2 LQKENI. The junction had 7 bases not matched to a gene; V was cut back by 5 bases and J by 5 bases. The CDR3 consists of 14 residues.